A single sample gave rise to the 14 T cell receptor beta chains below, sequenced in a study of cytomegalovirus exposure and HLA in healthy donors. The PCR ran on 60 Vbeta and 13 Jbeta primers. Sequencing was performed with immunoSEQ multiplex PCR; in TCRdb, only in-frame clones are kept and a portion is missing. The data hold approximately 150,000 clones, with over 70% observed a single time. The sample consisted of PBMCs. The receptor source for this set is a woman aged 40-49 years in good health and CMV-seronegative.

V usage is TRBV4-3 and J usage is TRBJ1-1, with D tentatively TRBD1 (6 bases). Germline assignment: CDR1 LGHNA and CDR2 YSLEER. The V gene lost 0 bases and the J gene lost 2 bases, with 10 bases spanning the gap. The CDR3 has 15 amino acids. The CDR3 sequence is CASSQEGQKNTEAFF. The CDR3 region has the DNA TGCGCCAGCAGCCAAGAGGGACAAAAAAACACTGAAGCTTTCTTT.

The CDR3 DNA reads TGTGCCAGCAGCTTGGACGGGGGCAAAAACATTCAGTACTTC. It specifies CASSLDGGKNIQYF. The chain employs TRBV5-4 and TRBJ2-4, with D possibly matching TRBD2 (6 bases). The CDR3 covers 14 residues. Per the germline V gene, CDR1 is SGHNT and CDR2 is YYREEE (reference sequence). The V end lost 0 bases, the J end lost 3 bases, and 7 bases lay between the germline ends.

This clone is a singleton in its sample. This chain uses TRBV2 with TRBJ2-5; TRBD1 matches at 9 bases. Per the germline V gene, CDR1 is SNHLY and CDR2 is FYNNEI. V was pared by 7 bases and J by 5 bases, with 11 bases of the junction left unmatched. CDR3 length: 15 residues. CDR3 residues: CASTSDRGSWETQYF. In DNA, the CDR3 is TGTGCCAGCACCTCGGACAGGGGTTCGTGGGAGACCCAGTACTTC.

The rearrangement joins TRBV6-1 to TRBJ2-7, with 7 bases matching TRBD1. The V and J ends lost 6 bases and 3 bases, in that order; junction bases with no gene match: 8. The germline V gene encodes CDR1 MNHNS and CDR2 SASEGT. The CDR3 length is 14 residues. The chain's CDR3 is CASSPGQTIYEQYF. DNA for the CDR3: TGTGCCAGCAGCCCGGGACAGACTATCTACGAGCAGTACTTC.

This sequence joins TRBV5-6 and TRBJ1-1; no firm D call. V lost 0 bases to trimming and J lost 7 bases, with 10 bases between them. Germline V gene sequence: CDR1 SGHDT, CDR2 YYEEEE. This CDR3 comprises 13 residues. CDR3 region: CASSLVTWSEAFF. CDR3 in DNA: TGTGCCAGCAGCTTGGTCACGTGGAGTGAAGCTTTCTTT.

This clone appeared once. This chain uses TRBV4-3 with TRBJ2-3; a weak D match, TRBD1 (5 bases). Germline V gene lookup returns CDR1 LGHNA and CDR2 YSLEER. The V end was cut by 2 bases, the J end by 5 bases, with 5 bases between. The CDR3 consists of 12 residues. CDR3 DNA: TGCGCCAGCAGCCAAACAGGAGATACGCAGTATTTT. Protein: CASSQTGDTQYF.

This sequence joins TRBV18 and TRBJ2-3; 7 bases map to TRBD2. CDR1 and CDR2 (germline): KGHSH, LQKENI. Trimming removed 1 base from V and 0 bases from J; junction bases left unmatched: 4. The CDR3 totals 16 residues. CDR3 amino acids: CASSPRGGGSTDTQYF. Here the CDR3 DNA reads TGTGCCAGCTCACCACGCGGGGGTGGGAGCACAGATACGCAGTATTTT.

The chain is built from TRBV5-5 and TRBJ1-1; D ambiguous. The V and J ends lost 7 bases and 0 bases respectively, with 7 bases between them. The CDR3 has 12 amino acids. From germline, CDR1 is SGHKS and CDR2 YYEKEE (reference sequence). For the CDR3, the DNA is TGTGCCAGCTCCCCAGTGAACACTGAAGCTTTCTTT. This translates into CASSPVNTEAFF.

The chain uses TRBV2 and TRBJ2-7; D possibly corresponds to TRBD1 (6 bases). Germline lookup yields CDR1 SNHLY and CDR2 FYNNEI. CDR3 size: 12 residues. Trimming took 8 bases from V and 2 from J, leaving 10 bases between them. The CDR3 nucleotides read TGTGCCAGCGCCAGGACAGCCTACGAGCAGTACTTC. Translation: CASARTAYEQYF.

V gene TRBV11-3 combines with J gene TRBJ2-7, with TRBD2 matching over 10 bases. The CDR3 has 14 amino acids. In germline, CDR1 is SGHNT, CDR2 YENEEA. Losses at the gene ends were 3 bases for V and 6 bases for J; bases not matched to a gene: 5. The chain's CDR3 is CASSLASGSSEQYF. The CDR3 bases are TGTGCCAGCAGCTTGGCTAGCGGGAGTTCCGAGCAGTACTTC.

This CDR3 reads CASSYTDRNNEQFF. DNA for the CDR3: TGTGCCAGCAGTTACACCGACAGAAACAATGAGCAGTTCTTC. The chain uses TRBV6-6 and TRBJ2-1, with D possibly matching TRBD1 (5 bases). Germline V CDR1 and CDR2: MNHNY, SVGAGI (reference sequence). Trimming removed 2 bases from V and 5 bases from J, with 10 bases in between. The CDR3 length is 14 residues.

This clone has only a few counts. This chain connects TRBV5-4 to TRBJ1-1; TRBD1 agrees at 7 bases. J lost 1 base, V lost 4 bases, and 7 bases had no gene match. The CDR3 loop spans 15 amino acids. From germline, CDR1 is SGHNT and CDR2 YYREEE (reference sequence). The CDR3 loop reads CASSVGQVGNTEAFF. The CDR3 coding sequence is TGTGCCAGCAGCGTTGGACAGGTCGGGAACACTGAAGCTTTCTTT.

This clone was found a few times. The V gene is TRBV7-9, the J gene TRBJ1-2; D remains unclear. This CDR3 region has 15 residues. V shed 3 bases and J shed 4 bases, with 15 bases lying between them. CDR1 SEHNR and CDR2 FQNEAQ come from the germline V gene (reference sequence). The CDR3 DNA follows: TGTGCCAGCAGCTTTACCGGGATACCAGCCTATGGCTACACCTTC. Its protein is CASSFTGIPAYGYTF.

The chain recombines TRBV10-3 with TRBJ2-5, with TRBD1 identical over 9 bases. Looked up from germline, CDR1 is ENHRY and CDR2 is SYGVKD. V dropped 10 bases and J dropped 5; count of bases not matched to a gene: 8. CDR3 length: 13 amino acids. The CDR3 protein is CASRTGVGETQYF. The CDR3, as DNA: TGTGCCAGTAGGACAGGGGTTGGGGAGACCCAGTACTTC.